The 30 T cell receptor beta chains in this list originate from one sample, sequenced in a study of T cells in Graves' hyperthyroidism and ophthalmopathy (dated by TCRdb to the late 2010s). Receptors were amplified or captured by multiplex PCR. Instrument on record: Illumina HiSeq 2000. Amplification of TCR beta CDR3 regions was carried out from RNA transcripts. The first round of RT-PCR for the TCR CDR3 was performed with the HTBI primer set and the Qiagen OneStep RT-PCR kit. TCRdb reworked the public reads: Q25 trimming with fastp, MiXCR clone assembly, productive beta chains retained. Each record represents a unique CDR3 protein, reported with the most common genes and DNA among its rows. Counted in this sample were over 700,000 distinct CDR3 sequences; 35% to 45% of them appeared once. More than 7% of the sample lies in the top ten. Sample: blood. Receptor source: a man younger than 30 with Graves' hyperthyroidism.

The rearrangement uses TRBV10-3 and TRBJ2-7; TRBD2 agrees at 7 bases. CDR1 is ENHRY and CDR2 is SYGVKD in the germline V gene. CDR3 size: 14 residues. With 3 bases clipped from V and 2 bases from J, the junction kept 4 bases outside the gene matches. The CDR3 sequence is CAISEGAGAYEQYF. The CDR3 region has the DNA TGTGCCATCAGTGAAGGGGCGGGGGCCTACGAGCAGTACTTC.

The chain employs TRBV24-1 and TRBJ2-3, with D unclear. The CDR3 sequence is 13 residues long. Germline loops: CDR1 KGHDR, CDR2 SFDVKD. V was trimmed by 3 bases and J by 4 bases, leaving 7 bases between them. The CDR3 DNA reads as TGTGCCACCAGTGATCAACCGCCAGATACGCAGTATTTT. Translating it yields CATSDQPPDTQYF.

The CDR3 bases are TGTGCCAGCAGCCTCAGAGGGTTGAGCAATCAGCCCCAGTACTTC. Translated: CASSLRGLSNQPQYF. The rearrangement uses TRBV7-2 and TRBJ2-5; D may be TRBD2 (5 bases). The CDR3 spans 15 residues. CDR1 SGHTA and CDR2 FQGNSA come from the germline V gene. V lost 5 bases, J lost 9 bases, and 22 bases lay in between.

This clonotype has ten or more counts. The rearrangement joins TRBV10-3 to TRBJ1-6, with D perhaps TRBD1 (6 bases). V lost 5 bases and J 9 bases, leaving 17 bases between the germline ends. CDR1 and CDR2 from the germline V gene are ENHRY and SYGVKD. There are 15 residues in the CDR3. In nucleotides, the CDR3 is TGTGCCATCAGTATCGCTTCCAGGGGAGGTTCACCCCTCCACTTT. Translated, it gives CAISIASRGGSPLHF.

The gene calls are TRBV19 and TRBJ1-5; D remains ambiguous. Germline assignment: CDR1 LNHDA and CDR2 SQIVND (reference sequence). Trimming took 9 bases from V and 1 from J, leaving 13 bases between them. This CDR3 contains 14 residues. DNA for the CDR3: TGTGCCAGCAGAGTCCGAGGGAGCAATCAGCCCCAGCATTTT. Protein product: CASRVRGSNQPQHF.

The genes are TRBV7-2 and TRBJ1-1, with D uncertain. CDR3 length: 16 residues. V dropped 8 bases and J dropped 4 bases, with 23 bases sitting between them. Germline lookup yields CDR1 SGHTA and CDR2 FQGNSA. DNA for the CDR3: TGTGCCAGCTCACCCGTAGTATCGGATGTAGTCACTGAAGCTTTCTTT. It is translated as CASSPVVSDVVTEAFF.

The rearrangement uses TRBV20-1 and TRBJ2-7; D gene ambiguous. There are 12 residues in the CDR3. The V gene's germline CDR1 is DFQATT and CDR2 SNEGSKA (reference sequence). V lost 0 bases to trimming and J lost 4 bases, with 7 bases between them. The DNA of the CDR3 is TGCAGTGCTAGAGATTACATATACGAGCAGTACTTC. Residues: CSARDYIYEQYF.

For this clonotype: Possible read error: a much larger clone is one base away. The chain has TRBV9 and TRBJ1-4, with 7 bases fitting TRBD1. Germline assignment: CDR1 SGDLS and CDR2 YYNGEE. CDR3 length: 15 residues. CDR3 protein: CANSVGTEPGEKLFF. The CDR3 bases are TGTGCCAACAGCGTCGGGACAGAGCCGGGGGAAAAACTGTTTTTT.

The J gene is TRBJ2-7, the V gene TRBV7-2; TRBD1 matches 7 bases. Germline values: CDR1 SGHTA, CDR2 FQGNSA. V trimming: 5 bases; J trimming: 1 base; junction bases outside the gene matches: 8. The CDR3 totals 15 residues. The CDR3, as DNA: TGTGCCAGCAGCCTAACAGGGGCCAATTCCTACGAGCAGTACTTC. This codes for CASSLTGANSYEQYF. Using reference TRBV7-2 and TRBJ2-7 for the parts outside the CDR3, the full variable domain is GAGVSQSPSNKVTEKGKDVELRCDPISGHTALYWYRQSLGQGLEFLIYFQGNSAPDKSGLPSDRFSAERTGGSVSTLTIQRTQQEDSAVYLCASSLTGANSYEQYFGPGTRLTVT.

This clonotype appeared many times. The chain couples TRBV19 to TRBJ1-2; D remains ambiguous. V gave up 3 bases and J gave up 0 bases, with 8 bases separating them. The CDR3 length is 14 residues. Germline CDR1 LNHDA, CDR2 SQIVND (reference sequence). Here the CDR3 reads CASSIGYANYGYTF. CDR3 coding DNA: TGTGCCAGTAGTATCGGTTATGCTAACTATGGCTACACCTTC. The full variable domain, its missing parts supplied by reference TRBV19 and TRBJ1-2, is DGGITQSPKYLFRKEGQNVTLSCEQNLNHDAMYWYRQDPGQGLRLIYYSQIVNDFQKGDIAEGYSVSREKKESFPLTVTSAQKNPTAFYLCASSIGYANYGYTFGSGTRLTVV.

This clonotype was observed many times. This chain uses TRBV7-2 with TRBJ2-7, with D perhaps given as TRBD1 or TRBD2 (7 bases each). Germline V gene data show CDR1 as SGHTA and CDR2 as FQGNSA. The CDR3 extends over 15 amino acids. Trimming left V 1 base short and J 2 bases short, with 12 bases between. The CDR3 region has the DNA TGTGCCAGCAGCTTAGGGCAGGGGGGGACCTACGAGCAGTACTTC. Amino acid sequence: CASSLGQGGTYEQYF.

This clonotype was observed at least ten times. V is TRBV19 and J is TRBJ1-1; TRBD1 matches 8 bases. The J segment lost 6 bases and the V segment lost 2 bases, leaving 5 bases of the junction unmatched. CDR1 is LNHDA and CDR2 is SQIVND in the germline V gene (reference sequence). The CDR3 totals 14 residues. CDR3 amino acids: CASSIIGQGAEAFF. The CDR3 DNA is TGTGCCAGTAGTATAATTGGACAGGGCGCTGAAGCTTTCTTT. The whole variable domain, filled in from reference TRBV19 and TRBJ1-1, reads DGGITQSPKYLFRKEGQNVTLSCEQNLNHDAMYWYRQDPGQGLRLIYYSQIVNDFQKGDIAEGYSVSREKKESFPLTVTSAQKNPTAFYLCASSIIGQGAEAFFGQGTRLTVV.

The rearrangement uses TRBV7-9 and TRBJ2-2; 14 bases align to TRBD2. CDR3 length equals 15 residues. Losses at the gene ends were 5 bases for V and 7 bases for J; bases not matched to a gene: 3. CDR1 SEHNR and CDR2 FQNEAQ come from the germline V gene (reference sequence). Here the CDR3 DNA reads TGTGCCAGCAGCCCGGGACTAGCGGGAGACGGGGAGCTGTTTTTT. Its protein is CASSPGLAGDGELFF. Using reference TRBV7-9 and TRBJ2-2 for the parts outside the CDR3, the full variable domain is DTGVSQNPRHKITKRGQNVTFRCDPISEHNRLYWYRQTLGQGPEFLTYFQNEAQLEKSRLLSDRFSAERPKGSFSTLEIQRTEQGDSAMYLCASSPGLAGDGELFFGEGSRLTVL.

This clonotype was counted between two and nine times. CDR3 sequence: CSVQGSGNTIYF. The CDR3 DNA reads TGCAGCGTTCAGGGGTCCGGAAACACCATATATTTT. The chain carries TRBV29-1 and TRBJ1-3; D may be TRBD1 (6 bases). The germline V gene has CDR1 SQVTM and CDR2 ANQGSEA. This CDR3 region has 12 residues. Trimming shortened V by 5 bases and J by 4 bases, and 9 bases separated the two germline ends.

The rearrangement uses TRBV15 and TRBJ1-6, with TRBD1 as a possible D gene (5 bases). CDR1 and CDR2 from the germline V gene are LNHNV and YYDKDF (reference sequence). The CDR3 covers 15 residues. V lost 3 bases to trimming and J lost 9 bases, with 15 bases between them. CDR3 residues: CATSSELRQFSPLHF. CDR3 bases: TGTGCCACCAGCAGTGAATTGAGACAGTTTTCACCCCTCCACTTT.

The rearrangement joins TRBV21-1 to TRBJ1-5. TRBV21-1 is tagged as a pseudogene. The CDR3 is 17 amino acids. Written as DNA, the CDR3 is TGTGCCAGCTCGGCAGGGTTGTCAGGATATAGCAATCAGCCCCAGCATTTT. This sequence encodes CASSAGLSGYSNQPQHF.

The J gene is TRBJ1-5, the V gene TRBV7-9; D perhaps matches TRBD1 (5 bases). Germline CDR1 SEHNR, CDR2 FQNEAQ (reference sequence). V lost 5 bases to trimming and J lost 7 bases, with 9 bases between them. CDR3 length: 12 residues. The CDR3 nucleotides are TGTGCCAGCAGCCTAGACAGACAGCCCCAGCATTTT. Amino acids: CASSLDRQPQHF.

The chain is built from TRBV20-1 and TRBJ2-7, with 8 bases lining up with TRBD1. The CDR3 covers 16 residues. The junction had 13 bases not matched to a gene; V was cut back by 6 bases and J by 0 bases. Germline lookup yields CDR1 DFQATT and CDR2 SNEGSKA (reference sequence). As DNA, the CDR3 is TGCAGTGCCCAGTCCCCAGGGGGCGTTGGCTCCTACGAGCAGTACTTC. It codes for CSAQSPGGVGSYEQYF.

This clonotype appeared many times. Written as DNA, the CDR3 is TGTGCCAGCAGCTTAGAGACAGGGGTTGGAAACACCATATATTTT. Protein sequence: CASSLETGVGNTIYF. The gene calls are TRBV7-6 and TRBJ1-3, with TRBD1 identical over 8 bases. CDR1 is SGHVS, CDR2 FNYEAQ, per germline. This CDR3 region has 15 residues. V was pared by 1 base and J by 3 bases, with 2 bases of the junction left unmatched.

CDR3 DNA: TGTGCCAGCAGTTACTTTCGACTAACCGAAGAGACCCAGTACTTC. Its protein product is CASSYFRLTEETQYF. The genes are TRBV9 and TRBJ2-5; maybe TRBD2 (5 bases). Germline V gene sequence: CDR1 SGDLS, CDR2 YYNGEE. V was shortened by 5 bases and J by 3 bases, with 17 bases between the two germline ends. CDR3 length equals 15 residues.

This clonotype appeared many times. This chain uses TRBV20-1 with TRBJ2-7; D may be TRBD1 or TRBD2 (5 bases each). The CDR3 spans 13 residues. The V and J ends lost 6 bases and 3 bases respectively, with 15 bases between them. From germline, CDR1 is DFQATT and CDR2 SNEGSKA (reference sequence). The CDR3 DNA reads TGCAGTGCCATGGACGGGACGGACTACGAGCAGTACTTC. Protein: CSAMDGTDYEQYF.

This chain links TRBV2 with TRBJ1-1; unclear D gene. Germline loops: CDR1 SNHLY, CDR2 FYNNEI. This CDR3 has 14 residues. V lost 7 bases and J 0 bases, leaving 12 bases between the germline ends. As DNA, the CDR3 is TGTGCCAGCATTTATCGGCCGGTGAACACTGAAGCTTTCTTT. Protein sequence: CASIYRPVNTEAFF.

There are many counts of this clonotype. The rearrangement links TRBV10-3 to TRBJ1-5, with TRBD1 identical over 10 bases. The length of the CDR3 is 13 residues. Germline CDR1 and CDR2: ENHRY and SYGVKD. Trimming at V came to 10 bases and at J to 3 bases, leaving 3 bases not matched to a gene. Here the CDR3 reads CATGTGANQPQHF. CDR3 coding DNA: TGTGCCACCGGGACAGGGGCCAATCAGCCCCAGCATTTT.

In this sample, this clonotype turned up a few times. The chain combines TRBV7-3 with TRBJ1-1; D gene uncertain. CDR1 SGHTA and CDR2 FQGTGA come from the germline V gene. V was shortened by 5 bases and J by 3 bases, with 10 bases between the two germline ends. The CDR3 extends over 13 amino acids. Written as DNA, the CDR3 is TGTGCCAGCAGCCAAGCCTCCTACACTGAAGCTTTCTTT. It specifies CASSQASYTEAFF. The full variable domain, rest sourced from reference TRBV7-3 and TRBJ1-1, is GAGVSQTPSNKVTEKGKYVELRCDPISGHTALYWYRQSLGQGPEFLIYFQGTGAADDSGLPNDRFFAVRPEGSVSTLKIQRTERGDSAVYLCASSQASYTEAFFGQGTRLTVV.

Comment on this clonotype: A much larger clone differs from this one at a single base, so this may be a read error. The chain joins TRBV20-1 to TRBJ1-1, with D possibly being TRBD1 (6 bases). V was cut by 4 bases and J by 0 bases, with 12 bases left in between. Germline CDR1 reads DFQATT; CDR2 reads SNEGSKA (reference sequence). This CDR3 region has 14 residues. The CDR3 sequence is CSATRQVMNTEAFF. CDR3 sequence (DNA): TGCAGTGCTACGCGACAGGTTATGAACACTGAAGCTTTCTTT.

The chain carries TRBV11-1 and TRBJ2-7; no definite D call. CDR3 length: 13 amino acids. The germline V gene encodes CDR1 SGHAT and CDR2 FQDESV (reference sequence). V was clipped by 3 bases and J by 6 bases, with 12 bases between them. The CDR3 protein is CASSFHAQCEQYF. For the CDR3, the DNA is TGTGCCAGCAGCTTCCACGCGCAATGCGAGCAGTACTTC.

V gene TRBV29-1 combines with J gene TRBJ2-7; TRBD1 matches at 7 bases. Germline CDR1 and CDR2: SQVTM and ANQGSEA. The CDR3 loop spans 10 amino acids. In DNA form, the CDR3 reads TGCAGTGTAACAGGGGCCGAGCAGTACTTC. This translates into CSVTGAEQYF.

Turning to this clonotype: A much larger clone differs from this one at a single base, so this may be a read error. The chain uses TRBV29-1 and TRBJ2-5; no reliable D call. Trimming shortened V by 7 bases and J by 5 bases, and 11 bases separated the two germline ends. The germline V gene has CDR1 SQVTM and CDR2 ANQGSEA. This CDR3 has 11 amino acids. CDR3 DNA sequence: TGCAGCGCCGCCCGGGCGGAGACCCAGTACTTC. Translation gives CSAARAETQYF.

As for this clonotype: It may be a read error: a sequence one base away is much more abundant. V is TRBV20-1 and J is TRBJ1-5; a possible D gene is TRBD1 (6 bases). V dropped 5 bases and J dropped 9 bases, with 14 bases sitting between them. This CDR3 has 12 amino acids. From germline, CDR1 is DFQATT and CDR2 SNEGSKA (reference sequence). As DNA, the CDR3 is TGCAGTGCTTTACAGGGAGGTGGGCCCCAGCATTTT. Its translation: CSALQGGGPQHF.

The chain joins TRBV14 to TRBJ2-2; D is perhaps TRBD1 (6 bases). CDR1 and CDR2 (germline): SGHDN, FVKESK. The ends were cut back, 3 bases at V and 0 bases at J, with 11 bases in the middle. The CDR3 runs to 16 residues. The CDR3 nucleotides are TGTGCCAGCAGCCATCCCGGGGACACGAACACCGGGGAGCTGTTTTTT. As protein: CASSHPGDTNTGELFF. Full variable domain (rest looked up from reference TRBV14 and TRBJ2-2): EAGVTQFPSHSVIEKGQTVTLRCDPISGHDNLYWYRRVMGKEIKFLLHFVKESKQDESGMPNNRFLAERTGGTYSTLKVQPAELEDSGVYFCASSHPGDTNTGELFFGEGSRLTVL.